The clone carrying this T cell receptor beta chain was recorded once. The target antigen is unknown. Germline V gives CDR1 KGHSH, CDR2 LQKENI. This CDR3 comprises 13 residues. Trimming removed 3 bases at V and 4 bases at J, with 9 bases between. This sample is part of a study of PD-1 blockade in classical Hodgkin lymphoma. General study results and limits: Some patients began nivolumab under 1 year after ASCT. These patients were excluded from later analyses.

Here immunoSEQ multiplex PCR was the method, and the copy in TCRdb shows in-frame clones only, minus some. The sample includes 60,000 to 75,000 clones, more than 75% of them seen just once. Brentuximab vedotin exposure varied among the patients, all of whom had relapsed after autologous stem cell transplantation. Patients' outcomes at their best amounted to complete response, partial response or progressive disease. The chain joins TRBV18 to TRBJ1-2; D possibly corresponds to TRBD1 (5 bases). The receptor was isolated from a human donor with classical Hodgkin lymphoma. The input for sequencing was peripheral blood mononuclear cells (PBMCs), taken at baseline. The CDR3 region is CASSPDSSYGYTF. Here the CDR3 DNA reads TGTGCCAGCTCACCCGACAGTAGCTATGGCTACACCTTC.